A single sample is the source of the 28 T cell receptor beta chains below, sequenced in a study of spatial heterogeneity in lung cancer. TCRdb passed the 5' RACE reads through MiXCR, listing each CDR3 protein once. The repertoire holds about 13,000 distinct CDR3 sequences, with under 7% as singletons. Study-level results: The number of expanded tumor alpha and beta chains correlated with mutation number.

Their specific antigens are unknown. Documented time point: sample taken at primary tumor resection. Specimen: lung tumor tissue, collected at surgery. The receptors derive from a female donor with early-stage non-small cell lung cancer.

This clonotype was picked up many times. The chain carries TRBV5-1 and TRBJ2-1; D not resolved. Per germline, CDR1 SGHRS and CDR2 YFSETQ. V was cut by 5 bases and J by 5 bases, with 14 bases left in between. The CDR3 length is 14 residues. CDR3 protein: CASSIQTPDNEQFF. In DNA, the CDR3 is TGCGCCAGCAGTATTCAGACCCCAGACAATGAGCAGTTCTTC.

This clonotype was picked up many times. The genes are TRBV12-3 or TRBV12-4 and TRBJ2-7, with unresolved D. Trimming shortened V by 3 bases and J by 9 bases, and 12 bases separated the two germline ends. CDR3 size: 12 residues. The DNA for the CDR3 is TGTGCCAGCAGTTTCGAGCGTTTTGGGCAGTACTTC. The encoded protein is CASSFERFGQYF.

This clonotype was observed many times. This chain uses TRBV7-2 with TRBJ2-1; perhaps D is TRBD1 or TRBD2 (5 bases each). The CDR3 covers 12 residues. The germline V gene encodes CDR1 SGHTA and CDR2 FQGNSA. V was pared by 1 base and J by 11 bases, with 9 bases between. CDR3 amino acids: CASSLDGTKQFF. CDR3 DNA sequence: TGTGCCAGCAGCTTAGACGGGACGAAGCAGTTCTTC. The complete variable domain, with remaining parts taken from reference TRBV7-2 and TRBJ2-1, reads GAGVSQSPSNKVTEKGKDVELRCDPISGHTALYWYRQSLGQGLEFLIYFQGNSAPDKSGLPSDRFSAERTGGSVSTLTIQRTQQEDSAVYLCASSLDGTKQFFGPGTRLTVL.

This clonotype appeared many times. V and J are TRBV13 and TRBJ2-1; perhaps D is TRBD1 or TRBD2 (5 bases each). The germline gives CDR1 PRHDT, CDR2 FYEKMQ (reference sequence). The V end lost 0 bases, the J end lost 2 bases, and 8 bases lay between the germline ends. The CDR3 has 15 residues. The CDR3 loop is CASSLGGDTYNEQFF. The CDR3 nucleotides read TGTGCCAGCAGCTTAGGGGGGGATACCTACAATGAGCAGTTCTTC.

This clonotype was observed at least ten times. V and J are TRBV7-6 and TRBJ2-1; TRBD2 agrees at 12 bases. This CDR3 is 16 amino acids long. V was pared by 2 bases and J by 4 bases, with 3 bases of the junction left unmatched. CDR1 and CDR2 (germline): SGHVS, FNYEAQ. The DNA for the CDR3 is TGTGCCAGCAGCTTAAGGCTAGCGGGGGGGTACAATGAGCAGTTCTTC. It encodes CASSLRLAGGYNEQFF.

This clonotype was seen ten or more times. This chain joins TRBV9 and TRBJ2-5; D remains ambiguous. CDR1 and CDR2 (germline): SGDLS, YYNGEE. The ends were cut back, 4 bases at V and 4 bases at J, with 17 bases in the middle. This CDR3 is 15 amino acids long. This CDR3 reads CASSPRPERRETQYF. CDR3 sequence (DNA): TGTGCCAGCAGCCCGCGACCGGAAAGACGAGAGACCCAGTACTTC. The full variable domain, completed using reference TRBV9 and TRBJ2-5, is DSGVTQTPKHLITATGQRVTLRCSPRSGDLSVYWYQQSLDQGLQFLIQYYNGEERAKGNILERFSAQQFPDLHSELNLSSLELGDSALYFCASSPRPERRETQYFGPGTRLLVL.

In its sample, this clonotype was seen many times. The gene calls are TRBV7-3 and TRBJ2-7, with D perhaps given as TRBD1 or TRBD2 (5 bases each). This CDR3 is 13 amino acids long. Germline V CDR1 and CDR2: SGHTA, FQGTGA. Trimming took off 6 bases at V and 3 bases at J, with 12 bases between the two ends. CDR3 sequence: CASSRDRNYEQYF. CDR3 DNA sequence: TGTGCCAGCAGTAGGGACCGAAACTACGAGCAGTACTTC.

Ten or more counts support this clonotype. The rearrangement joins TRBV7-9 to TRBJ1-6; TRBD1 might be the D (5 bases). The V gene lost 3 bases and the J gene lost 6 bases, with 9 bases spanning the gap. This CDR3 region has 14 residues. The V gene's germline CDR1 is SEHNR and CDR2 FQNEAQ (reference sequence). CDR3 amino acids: CASSFRGANSPLHF. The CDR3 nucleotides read TGTGCCAGCAGCTTTAGAGGGGCTAATTCACCCCTCCACTTT. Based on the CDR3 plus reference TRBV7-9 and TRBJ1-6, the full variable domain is DTGVSQNPRHKITKRGQNVTFRCDPISEHNRLYWYRQTLGQGPEFLTYFQNEAQLEKSRLLSDRFSAERPKGSFSTLEIQRTEQGDSAMYLCASSFRGANSPLHFGNGTRLTVT.

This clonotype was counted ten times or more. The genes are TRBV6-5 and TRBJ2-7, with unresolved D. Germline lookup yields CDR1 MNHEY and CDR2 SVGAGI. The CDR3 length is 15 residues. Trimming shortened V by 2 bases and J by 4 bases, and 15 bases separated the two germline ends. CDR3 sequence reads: CASSYLGLMRYEQYF. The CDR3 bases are TGTGCCAGCAGTTACCTAGGGTTGATGCGGTACGAGCAGTACTTC.

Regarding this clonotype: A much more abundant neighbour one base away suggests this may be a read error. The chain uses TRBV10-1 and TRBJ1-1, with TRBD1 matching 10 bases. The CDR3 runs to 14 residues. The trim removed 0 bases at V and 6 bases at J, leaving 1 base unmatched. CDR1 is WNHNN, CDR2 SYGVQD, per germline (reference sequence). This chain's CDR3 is CASSESGQGAEAFF. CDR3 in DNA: TGCGCCAGCAGTGAGTCCGGACAGGGGGCTGAAGCTTTCTTT.

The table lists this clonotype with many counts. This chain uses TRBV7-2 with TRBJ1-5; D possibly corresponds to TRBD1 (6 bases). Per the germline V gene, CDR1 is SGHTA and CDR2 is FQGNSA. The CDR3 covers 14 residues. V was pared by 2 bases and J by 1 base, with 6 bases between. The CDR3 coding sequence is TGTGCCAGCAGCTTACAGGGGAGCAATCAGCCCCAGCATTTT. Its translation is CASSLQGSNQPQHF.

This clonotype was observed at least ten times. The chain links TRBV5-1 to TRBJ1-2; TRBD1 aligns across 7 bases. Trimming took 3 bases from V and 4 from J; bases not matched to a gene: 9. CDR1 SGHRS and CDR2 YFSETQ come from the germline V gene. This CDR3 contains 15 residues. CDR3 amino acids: CASSSPLGQVYGYTF. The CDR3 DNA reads TGCGCCAGCAGCTCCCCCTTAGGACAGGTCTATGGCTACACCTTC.

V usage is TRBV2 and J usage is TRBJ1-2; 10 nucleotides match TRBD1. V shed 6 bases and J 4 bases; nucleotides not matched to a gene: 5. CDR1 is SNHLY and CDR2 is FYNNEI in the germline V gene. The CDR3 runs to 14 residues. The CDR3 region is CASRDRGRAYGYTF. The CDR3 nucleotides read TGTGCCAGCAGAGACAGGGGGCGCGCCTATGGCTACACCTTC. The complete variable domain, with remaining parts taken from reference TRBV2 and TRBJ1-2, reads EPEVTQTPSHQVTQMGQEVILRCVPISNHLYFYWYRQILGQKVEFLVSFYNNEISEKSEIFDDQFSVERPDGSNFTLKIRSTKLEDSAMYFCASRDRGRAYGYTFGSGTRLTVV.

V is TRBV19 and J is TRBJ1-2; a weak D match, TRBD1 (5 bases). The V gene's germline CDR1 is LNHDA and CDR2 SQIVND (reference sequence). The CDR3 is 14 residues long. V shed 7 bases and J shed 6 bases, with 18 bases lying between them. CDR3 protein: CASTPLRGGDGYTF. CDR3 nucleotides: TGTGCCAGTACCCCGTTACGGGGGGGGGATGGCTACACCTTC.

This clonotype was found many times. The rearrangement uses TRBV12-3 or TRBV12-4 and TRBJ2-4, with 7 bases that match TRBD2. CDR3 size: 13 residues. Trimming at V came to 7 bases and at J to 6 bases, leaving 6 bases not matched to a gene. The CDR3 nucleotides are TGTGCCAGCATCTTTTCGGGGGGAAACATTCAGTACTTC. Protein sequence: CASIFSGGNIQYF.

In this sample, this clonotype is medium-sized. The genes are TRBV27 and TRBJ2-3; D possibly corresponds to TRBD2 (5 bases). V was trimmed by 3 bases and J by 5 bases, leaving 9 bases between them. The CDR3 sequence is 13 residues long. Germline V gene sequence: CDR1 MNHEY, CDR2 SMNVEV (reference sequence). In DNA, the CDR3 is TGTGCCAGCAGTTTCGCCGAGGGAGATACGCAGTATTTT. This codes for CASSFAEGDTQYF.

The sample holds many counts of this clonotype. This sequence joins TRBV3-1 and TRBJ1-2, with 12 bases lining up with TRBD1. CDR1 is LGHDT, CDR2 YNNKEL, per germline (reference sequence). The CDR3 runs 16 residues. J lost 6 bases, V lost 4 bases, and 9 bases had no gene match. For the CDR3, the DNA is TGTGCCAGCAGCCCAGTCCCGGGACAGGGGGCGCATGGCTACACCTTC. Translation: CASSPVPGQGAHGYTF.

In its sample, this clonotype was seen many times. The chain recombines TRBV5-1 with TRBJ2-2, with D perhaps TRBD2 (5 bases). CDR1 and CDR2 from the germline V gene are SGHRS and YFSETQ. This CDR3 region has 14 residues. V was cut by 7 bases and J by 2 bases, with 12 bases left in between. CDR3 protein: CASLETGNTGELFF. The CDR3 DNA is TGCGCCAGCCTCGAAACGGGAAACACCGGGGAGCTGTTTTTT.

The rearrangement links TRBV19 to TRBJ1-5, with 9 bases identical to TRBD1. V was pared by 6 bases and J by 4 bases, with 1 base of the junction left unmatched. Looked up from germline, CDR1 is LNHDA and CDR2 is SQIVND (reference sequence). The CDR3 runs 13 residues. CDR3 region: CASRGQGNQPQHF. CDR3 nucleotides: TGTGCCAGTAGGGGACAGGGAAATCAGCCCCAGCATTTT.

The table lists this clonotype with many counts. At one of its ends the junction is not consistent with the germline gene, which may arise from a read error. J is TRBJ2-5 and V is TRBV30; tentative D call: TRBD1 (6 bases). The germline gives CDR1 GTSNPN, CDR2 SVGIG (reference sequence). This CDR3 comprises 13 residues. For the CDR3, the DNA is TGCGCCTGGGGATCAGGGGTACAAGAGACCCAGTACTTC. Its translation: CAWGSGVQETQYF.

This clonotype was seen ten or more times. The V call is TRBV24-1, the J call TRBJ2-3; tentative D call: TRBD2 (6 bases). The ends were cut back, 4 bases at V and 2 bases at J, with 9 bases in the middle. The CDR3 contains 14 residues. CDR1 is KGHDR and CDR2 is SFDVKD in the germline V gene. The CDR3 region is CATSERGITDTQYF. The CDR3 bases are TGTGCCACCAGTGAACGGGGGATCACAGATACGCAGTATTTT.

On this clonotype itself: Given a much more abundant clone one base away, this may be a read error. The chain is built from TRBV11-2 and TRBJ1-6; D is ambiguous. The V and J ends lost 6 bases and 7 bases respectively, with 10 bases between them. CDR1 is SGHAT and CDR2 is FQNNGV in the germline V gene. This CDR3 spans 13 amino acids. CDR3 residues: CASRLAPNSPLHF. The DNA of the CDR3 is TGTGCCAGCAGACTAGCCCCCAATTCACCCCTCCACTTT.

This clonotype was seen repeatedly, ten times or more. The CDR3 loop is CSARPPRQGAGEQFF. The CDR3 DNA is TGCAGTGCTAGACCACCGCGACAGGGGGCAGGTGAGCAGTTCTTC. This rearrangement joins TRBV20-1 to TRBJ2-1; TRBD1 agrees at 10 bases. J lost 9 bases, V lost 2 bases, and 10 bases had no gene match. This CDR3 region has 15 residues. CDR1 and CDR2 from the germline V gene are DFQATT and SNEGSKA (reference sequence).

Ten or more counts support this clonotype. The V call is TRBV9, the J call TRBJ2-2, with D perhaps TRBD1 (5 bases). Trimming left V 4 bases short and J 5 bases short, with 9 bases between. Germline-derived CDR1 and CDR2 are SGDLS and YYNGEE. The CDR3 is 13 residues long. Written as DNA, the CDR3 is TGTGCCAGCAGCTCTAGGGGTACCGGGGAGCTGTTTTTT. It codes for CASSSRGTGELFF. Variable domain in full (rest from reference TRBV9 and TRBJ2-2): DSGVTQTPKHLITATGQRVTLRCSPRSGDLSVYWYQQSLDQGLQFLIQYYNGEERAKGNILERFSAQQFPDLHSELNLSSLELGDSALYFCASSSRGTGELFFGEGSRLTVL.

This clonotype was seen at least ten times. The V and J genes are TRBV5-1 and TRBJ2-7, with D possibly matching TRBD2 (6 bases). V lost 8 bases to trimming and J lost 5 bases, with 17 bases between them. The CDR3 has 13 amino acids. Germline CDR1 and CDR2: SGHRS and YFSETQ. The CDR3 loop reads CASQGAGSDEQYF. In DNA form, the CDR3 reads TGCGCCAGTCAAGGGGCGGGGAGCGACGAGCAGTACTTC.

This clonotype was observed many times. CDR3 in DNA: TGTGCCATCAGTGCCAGACCTAACACCGGGGAGCTGTTTTTT. Encoded protein: CAISARPNTGELFF. The rearrangement links TRBV10-3 to TRBJ2-2; D is unclear. This CDR3 is 14 amino acids long. Germline assignment: CDR1 ENHRY and CDR2 SYGVKD. V was shortened by 4 bases and J by 2 bases, with 8 bases between the two germline ends.

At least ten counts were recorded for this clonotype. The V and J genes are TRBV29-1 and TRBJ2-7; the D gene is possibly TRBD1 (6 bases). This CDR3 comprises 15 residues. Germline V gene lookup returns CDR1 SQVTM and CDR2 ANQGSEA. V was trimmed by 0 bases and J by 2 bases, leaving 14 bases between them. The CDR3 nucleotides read TGCAGCGTTGAAGATCGTGGGACACCGGCCTACGAGCAGTACTTC. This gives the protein CSVEDRGTPAYEQYF.

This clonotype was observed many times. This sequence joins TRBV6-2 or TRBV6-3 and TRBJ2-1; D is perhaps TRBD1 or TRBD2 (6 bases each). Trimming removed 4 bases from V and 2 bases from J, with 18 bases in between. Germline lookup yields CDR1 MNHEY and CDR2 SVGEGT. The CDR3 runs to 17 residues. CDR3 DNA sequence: TGTGCCAGCAGTTCCCGTCCCGGGGGCTGGACCTACAATGAGCAGTTCTTC. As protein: CASSSRPGGWTYNEQFF.